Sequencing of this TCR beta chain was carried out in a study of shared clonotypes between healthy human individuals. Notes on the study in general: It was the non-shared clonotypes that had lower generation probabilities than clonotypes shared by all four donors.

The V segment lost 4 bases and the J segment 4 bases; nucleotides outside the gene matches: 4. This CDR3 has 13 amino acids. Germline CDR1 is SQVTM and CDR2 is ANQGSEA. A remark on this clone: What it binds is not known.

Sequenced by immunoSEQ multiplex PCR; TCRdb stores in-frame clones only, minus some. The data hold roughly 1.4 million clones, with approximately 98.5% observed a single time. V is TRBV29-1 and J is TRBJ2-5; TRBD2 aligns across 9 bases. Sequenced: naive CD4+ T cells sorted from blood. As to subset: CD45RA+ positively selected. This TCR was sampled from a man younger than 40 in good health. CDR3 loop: CSVVAGVGETQYF. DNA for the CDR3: TGCAGCGTTGTAGCGGGAGTAGGAGAGACCCAGTACTTC.